Each of the 17 T cell receptor beta chains below was sequenced from the same sample in a study of cytomegalovirus exposure and HLA in healthy donors. Primers: 60 Vbeta forward and 13 Jbeta reverse. This table comes from immunoSEQ multiplex PCR, and its TCRdb copy is limited to in-frame clones, with some not included. The data hold about 140,000 clones, with 61% observed a single time. The specimen sequenced was PBMCs. The receptor set was obtained from a male donor in good health and CMV-seronegative.

The chain carries TRBV5-1 and TRBJ1-2; 7 nucleotides match TRBD1. Germline V gives CDR1 SGHRS, CDR2 YFSETQ. The CDR3 totals 15 residues. The V gene end was trimmed by 2 bases and the J gene end by 7 bases; junction bases not matched to a gene: 11. CDR3 DNA: TGCGCCAGCAGCTTAGGCAGGGGGGAAGGCGGTGGCTACACCTTC. Translating it yields CASSLGRGEGGGYTF. Full variable domain (outside the CDR3, taken from reference TRBV5-1 and TRBJ1-2): KAGVTQTPRYLIKTRGQQVTLSCSPISGHRSVSWYQQTPGQGLQFLFEYFSETQRNKGNFPGRFSGRQFSNSRSEMNVSTLELGDSALYLCASSLGRGEGGGYTFGSGTRLTVV.

As to this clone: The same CDR3 is also encoded by other DNA sequences in this sample. The genes are TRBV7-9 and TRBJ1-1; D unresolved. The CDR3 contains 12 residues. CDR1 is SEHNR, CDR2 FQNEAQ, per germline (reference sequence). The V end was cut by 5 bases, the J end by 8 bases, with 12 bases between. CDR3 sequence (DNA): TGTGCCAGCAGCCTCGGAGCGGGAGAAGCTTTCTTT. Its protein is CASSLGAGEAFF. The full variable domain, with the rest looked up from reference TRBV7-9 and TRBJ1-1, is DTGVSQNPRHKITKRGQNVTFRCDPISEHNRLYWYRQTLGQGPEFLTYFQNEAQLEKSRLLSDRFSAERPKGSFSTLEIQRTEQGDSAMYLCASSLGAGEAFFGQGTRLTVV.

The CDR3 loop reads CASSIARASTDTQYF. In DNA, the CDR3 is TGTGCCAGTAGTATAGCCAGGGCTAGCACAGATACGCAGTATTTT. V and J are TRBV19 and TRBJ2-3, with D tentatively TRBD1 (5 bases). This CDR3 contains 15 residues. Trimming stripped 1 base from V and 0 bases from J, with 8 bases between. Looked up from germline, CDR1 is LNHDA and CDR2 is SQIVND (reference sequence).

The rearrangement uses TRBV7-3 and TRBJ2-3, with D uncertain. V was pared by 5 bases and J by 5 bases, with 11 bases between. The CDR3 is made up of 13 amino acids. Looked up from germline, CDR1 is SGHTA and CDR2 is FQGTGA. The CDR3 region is CASSPVPRDTQYF. The CDR3 coding sequence is TGTGCCAGCAGCCCGGTGCCGAGAGATACGCAGTATTTT.

This clone was counted between two and nine times. J is TRBJ1-6 and V is TRBV5-6; possible D gene TRBD1, 5 bases. This CDR3 comprises 12 residues. V lost 3 bases to trimming and J lost 12 bases, with 10 bases between them. CDR1 SGHDT and CDR2 YYEEEE come from the germline V gene. The DNA for the CDR3 is TGTGCCAGCAGCTCAAACCAGGGACCCCTCCACTTT. This encodes CASSSNQGPLHF.

This chain joins TRBV7-2 and TRBJ1-2; maybe TRBD1 (5 bases). V lost 2 bases and J 2 bases, leaving 12 bases between the germline ends. The CDR3 is 15 amino acids. Germline V gene sequence: CDR1 SGHTA, CDR2 FQGNSA. The CDR3 nucleotides are TGTGCCAGCAGCTTACGCCTCGGGGGAAACTATGGCTACACCTTC. It translates to CASSLRLGGNYGYTF.

The chain joins TRBV4-1 to TRBJ2-1, with 9 bases identical to TRBD2. The CDR3 is made up of 14 amino acids. The V gene end was trimmed by 0 bases and the J gene end by 15 bases; junction bases not matched to a gene: 9. Per the germline V gene, CDR1 is MGHRA and CDR2 is YSYEKL. The CDR3 region has the DNA TGCGCCAGCAGCCAAGATTCGGGGACTAGCACGACGTTCTTC. Translation: CASSQDSGTSTTFF.

The chain links TRBV28 to TRBJ1-2, with D possibly TRBD1 on 6 matching bases. This CDR3 is 14 amino acids long. The germline gives CDR1 MDHEN, CDR2 SYDVKM. V was pared by 1 base and J by 8 bases, with 14 bases between. The CDR3 DNA follows: TGTGCCAGCAGTTTATTGACGGCAGGGGAAGGCTACACCTTC. It codes for CASSLLTAGEGYTF.

In this sample, this clone turned up a few times. The chain carries TRBV25-1 and TRBJ2-3; 8 bases are shared with TRBD2. The ends lost 6 bases at V and 1 base at J; junction bases unmatched: 9. Germline lookup yields CDR1 MGHDK and CDR2 SYGVNS. CDR3 length: 16 amino acids. CDR3 loop: CASRPGTSRGTDTQYF. Here the CDR3 DNA reads TGTGCCAGCAGACCGGGGACTAGTAGGGGCACAGATACGCAGTATTTT.

The gene calls are TRBV9 and TRBJ2-5; 8 bases match TRBD2. CDR3 size: 15 residues. Germline-derived CDR1 and CDR2 are SGDLS and YYNGEE. The V and J ends lost 5 bases and 7 bases, in that order; junction bases with no gene match: 13. The CDR3 region is CASSPGGGTQGTQYF. The DNA of the CDR3 is TGTGCCAGCAGTCCTGGCGGGGGGACCCAGGGGACCCAGTACTTC. Complete variable domain (other parts from reference TRBV9 and TRBJ2-5): DSGVTQTPKHLITATGQRVTLRCSPRSGDLSVYWYQQSLDQGLQFLIQYYNGEERAKGNILERFSAQQFPDLHSELNLSSLELGDSALYFCASSPGGGTQGTQYFGPGTRLLVL.

The CDR3 nucleotides read TGTGCCAGTAGTAACACCCCAGTGGAGACCCAGTACTTC. It translates to CASSNTPVETQYF. This chain joins TRBV19 and TRBJ2-5; D unclear. Germline assignment: CDR1 LNHDA and CDR2 SQIVND (reference sequence). V dropped 4 bases and J dropped 5 bases, with 11 bases sitting between them. This CDR3 contains 13 residues.

This sequence joins TRBV28 and TRBJ2-7, with D possibly being TRBD1 (6 bases). The V gene lost 6 bases and the J gene lost 4 bases, with 10 bases spanning the gap. The germline CDR1 and CDR2 sequences are MDHEN and SYDVKM. The CDR3 totals 12 residues. CDR3 sequence reads: CASSLDRYEQYF. The CDR3 nucleotides read TGTGCCAGCAGCCTAGACAGGTACGAGCAGTACTTC.

The chain couples TRBV19 to TRBJ1-4; 8 bases fit TRBD1. The CDR3 covers 17 residues. V shed 5 bases and J 5 bases; nucleotides not matched to a gene: 13. Germline lookup yields CDR1 LNHDA and CDR2 SQIVND (reference sequence). The CDR3 DNA is TGTGCCAGTAGTCATCGACGGGGGACAGGAGTCAATGAAAAACTGTTTTTT. Its translation is CASSHRRGTGVNEKLFF.

The V call is TRBV5-4, the J call TRBJ2-3; TRBD2 is a possible D gene (6 bases). Deletions cut 0 bases from V and 6 bases from J, with 14 bases between. This CDR3 is 15 amino acids long. Germline V CDR1 and CDR2: SGHNT, YYREEE (reference sequence). CDR3 in DNA: TGTGCCAGCAGCTTGGGACTAGTTCTACCTGATACGCAGTATTTT. Protein: CASSLGLVLPDTQYF. The variable domain in full, completed from reference TRBV5-4 and TRBJ2-3, reads ETGVTQSPTHLIKTRGQQVTLRCSSQSGHNTVSWYQQALGQGPQFIFQYYREEENGRGNFPPRFSGLQFPNYSSELNVNALELDDSALYLCASSLGLVLPDTQYFGPGTRLTVL.

This clone was found a few times. The chain recombines TRBV29-1 with TRBJ2-2; no reliable D call. Germline loops: CDR1 SQVTM, CDR2 ANQGSEA. V lost 5 bases and J lost 0, with 10 bases in between. The CDR3 contains 14 residues. CDR3 coding DNA: TGCAGCGTTCAGGCCCTCTCGAACACCGGGGAGCTGTTTTTT. Translation: CSVQALSNTGELFF.

This clone was seen only a few times. V gene TRBV11-1 combines with J gene TRBJ2-3; 7 nucleotides line up with TRBD1. Germline V gives CDR1 SGHAT, CDR2 FQDESV (reference sequence). Losses at the gene ends were 3 bases for V and 2 bases for J; bases not matched to a gene: 11. This CDR3 region has 17 residues. This CDR3 reads CASSFTTQGWITDTQYF. In nucleotides, the CDR3 is TGTGCCAGCAGCTTTACCACACAGGGGTGGATCACAGATACGCAGTATTTT.

This clone was recorded a few times. An end of the junction does not agree with germline; a read error may underlie this. The rearrangement links TRBV7-9 to TRBJ1-3; 7 bases line up with TRBD1. The CDR3 consists of 16 residues. Germline V gene sequence: CDR1 SEHNR, CDR2 FQNEAQ (reference sequence). The CDR3 nucleotides read TGTTCCAGCAGCTTAGGAGGGACAGTCTCTGGAAACACCATATATTTT. Translated: CSSSLGGTVSGNTIYF.